This T cell receptor beta chain was sequenced in a study of blood T cells in healthy people across ages. Germline values: CDR1 ENHRY, CDR2 SYGVKD. The trim removed 3 bases at V and 5 bases at J, leaving 6 bases unmatched. The CDR3 has 14 residues. This clonotype has a handful of counts. The CDR3 does not close with the conserved phenylalanine or tryptophan, likely indicating a read error. Combining a sample-barcoded 5' primer with a J-beta primer mix, a second PCR ran for 7 to 11 cycles. A single record per CDR3 protein comes from TCRdb applying MiXCR to the 5' RACE reads. This repertoire shows about 720,000 distinct CDR3 sequences, around 25% found once; its top ten account for under 4.5%. The same data also went into a second study, on T cells of mothers and their children.

This receptor was taken from a boy between 10 and 17 years old in good health. The chain links TRBV10-3 to TRBJ2-5; 7 nucleotides agree with TRBD2. The sample taken for sequencing was blood. CDR3 nucleotides: TGTGCCATCAGTGACGGGACTACCGGGGAGACCCAGTACCTC. As protein: CAISDGTTGETQYL.